These 27 T cell receptor beta chains were sequenced from one sample in a study of a mutant IDH1 vaccine in newly diagnosed glioma. Clones were sequenced by immunoSEQ multiplex PCR, and TCRdb holds only the in-frame ones, with some missing. The sample lists around 50,000 clones; roughly 90% were seen once. The sample's time point: baseline, week 1 (first vaccination visit). Treatment denoted: pre-vaccination baseline after standard-of-care therapy. Material: PBMCs, obtained from a glioma patient treated with radiotherapy, temozolomide or both. The receptor set was obtained from a man in his forties with glioma.

The V call is TRBV9, the J call TRBJ2-2; 8 bases agree with TRBD2. CDR3 length: 15 residues. V dropped 5 bases and J dropped 4; count of bases not matched to a gene: 7. Germline-derived CDR1 and CDR2 are SGDLS and YYNGEE. The CDR3 DNA reads TGTGCCAGCAGATCCGGGACTAGGGGCACCGGGGAGCTGTTTTTT. It encodes CASRSGTRGTGELFF.

The genes are TRBV18 and TRBJ2-7; D gene uncertain. This CDR3 spans 12 amino acids. Germline-derived CDR1 and CDR2 are KGHSH and LQKENI. Trimming shortened V by 2 bases and J by 4 bases, and 6 bases separated the two germline ends. This CDR3 is CASSPDSYEQYF. CDR3 in DNA: TGTGCCAGCTCACCAGACTCTTACGAGCAGTACTTC. Drawing the rest from reference TRBV18 and TRBJ2-7, the complete variable domain is NAGVMQNPRHLVRRRGQEARLRCSPMKGHSHVYWYRQLPEEGLKFMVYLQKENIIDESGMPKERFSAEFPKEGPSILRIQQVVRGDSAAYFCASSPDSYEQYFGPGTRLTVT.

This chain joins TRBV4-3 and TRBJ1-2; D not resolved. The CDR3 loop spans 15 amino acids. CDR1 and CDR2 (germline): LGHNA, YSLEER. V lost 0 bases, J lost 8 bases, and 16 bases lay in between. The CDR3 here is CASSQDTGDGGGYTF. The DNA for the CDR3 is TGCGCCAGCAGCCAAGATACGGGAGACGGCGGAGGCTACACCTTC.

The chain joins TRBV4-2 to TRBJ2-5; no firm D call. V was clipped by 0 bases and J by 5 bases, with 4 bases between them. Germline CDR1 is LGHNA and CDR2 is YNFKEQ. CDR3 size: 12 residues. DNA of the CDR3: TGTGCCAGCAGCCAAGATTGGGAGACCCAGTACTTC. It translates to CASSQDWETQYF.

The J gene is TRBJ2-1, the V gene TRBV27; the D gene is possibly TRBD1 (6 bases). The CDR3 has 16 residues. V lost 0 bases and J 3 bases, leaving 12 bases between the germline ends. Germline V gene lookup returns CDR1 MNHEY and CDR2 SMNVEV (reference sequence). The CDR3 is CASSLSGRGFYNEQFF. DNA of the CDR3: TGTGCCAGCAGTTTATCGGGCAGGGGTTTCTACAATGAGCAGTTCTTC.

V is TRBV12-5 and J is TRBJ2-7; the D gene is possibly TRBD2 (6 bases). V lost 6 bases to trimming and J lost 4 bases, with 13 bases between them. The germline V gene encodes CDR1 LGHNT and CDR2 FRNRAP. The CDR3 spans 13 residues. In DNA, the CDR3 is TGTGCTAGTGGCCGGGACTCACTGTACGAGCAGTACTTC. Translating gives CASGRDSLYEQYF.

This sequence joins TRBV9 and TRBJ2-7, with D tentatively TRBD1 (6 bases). Trimming removed 0 bases from V and 4 bases from J, with 11 bases in between. Per germline, CDR1 SGDLS and CDR2 YYNGEE. The CDR3 runs to 14 residues. CDR3 sequence (DNA): TGTGCCAGCAGCGTAGCGCCAGGGGTTTACGAGCAGTACTTC. This codes for CASSVAPGVYEQYF.

This rearrangement joins TRBV27 to TRBJ2-5; no firm D call. The germline V gene has CDR1 MNHEY and CDR2 SMNVEV (reference sequence). The V gene lost 5 bases and the J gene lost 7 bases, with 8 bases spanning the gap. CDR3 length: 11 residues. CDR3 loop: CASSTGRTQYF. In nucleotides, the CDR3 is TGTGCCAGCAGTACGGGTCGGACCCAGTACTTC.

V and J are TRBV7-9 and TRBJ1-3; D unresolved. Germline CDR1 is SEHNR and CDR2 is FQNEAQ (reference sequence). With 7 bases removed from V and 3 bases from J, the gap between germline ends came to 16 bases. CDR3 length equals 15 residues. CDR3 amino acids: CASTSSRAGGNTIYF. DNA for the CDR3: TGTGCCAGCACCTCCTCCCGAGCAGGTGGAAACACCATATATTTT.

This clone was seen a single time. The chain uses TRBV15 and TRBJ2-7; unclear D gene. The V gene lost 3 bases and the J gene lost 2 bases, with 8 bases spanning the gap. The germline V gene encodes CDR1 LNHNV and CDR2 YYDKDF (reference sequence). This CDR3 has 13 amino acids. CDR3 region: CATSRGRPYEQYF. The CDR3 nucleotides read TGTGCCACCAGCAGGGGCAGGCCCTACGAGCAGTACTTC.

The gene calls are TRBV29-1 and TRBJ2-7; 15 bases fit TRBD2. V shed 6 bases and J 6 bases; nucleotides not matched to a gene: 12. Per the germline V gene, CDR1 is SQVTM and CDR2 is ANQGSEA. CDR3 length: 16 residues. The CDR3 reads CSVGRTGGLAGGEQYF. DNA for the CDR3: TGCAGCGTGGGCCGGACAGGGGGACTAGCGGGAGGCGAGCAGTACTTC.

The chain recombines TRBV19 with TRBJ1-4; TRBD1 aligns across 9 bases. Germline-derived CDR1 and CDR2 are LNHDA and SQIVND (reference sequence). The CDR3 covers 16 residues. The junction had 7 bases not matched to a gene; V was cut back by 4 bases and J by 4 bases. CDR3 DNA: TGTGCCAGTAGTACGGGACAGGGCGGAGGTAATGAAAAACTGTTTTTT. It yields the protein CASSTGQGGGNEKLFF.

This clone was picked up a small number of times. This chain uses TRBV7-3 with TRBJ2-7; D is unclear. V gave up 2 bases and J gave up 7 bases, with 12 bases separating them. Per the germline V gene, CDR1 is SGHTA and CDR2 is FQGTGA. The CDR3 consists of 13 residues. The chain's CDR3 is CASSLWPTREQYF. CDR3 coding DNA: TGTGCCAGCAGCTTATGGCCGACCCGGGAGCAGTACTTC.

The J gene is TRBJ2-2, the V gene TRBV6-5; 7 bases fit TRBD2. In germline, CDR1 is MNHEY, CDR2 SVGAGI. The trim removed 4 bases at V and 8 bases at J, leaving 7 bases unmatched. The CDR3 has 14 amino acids. The CDR3 here is CASSFGGRQGELFF. CDR3 bases: TGTGCCAGCAGTTTCGGCGGGAGACAGGGGGAGCTGTTTTTT.

The table lists this clone with a count of one. This chain connects TRBV2 to TRBJ2-2, with D possibly TRBD1 on 5 matching bases. V lost 2 bases and J lost 1, with 8 bases in between. The length of the CDR3 is 15 residues. Germline assignment: CDR1 SNHLY and CDR2 FYNNEI. CDR3 DNA sequence: TGTGCCAGCAGTGAAAACAGGCGGAACACCGGGGAGCTGTTTTTT. This codes for CASSENRRNTGELFF.

The chain recombines TRBV27 with TRBJ2-7, with TRBD1 matching over 7 bases. Trimming took 2 bases from V and 3 from J; bases not matched to a gene: 1. Germline V CDR1 and CDR2: MNHEY, SMNVEV (reference sequence). The CDR3 is 13 amino acids. The CDR3 DNA is TGTGCCAGCAGTTTAGCAGGGGGCTACGAGCAGTACTTC. The encoded protein is CASSLAGGYEQYF.

The chain uses TRBV13 and TRBJ2-7; TRBD1 matches at 9 bases. V was pared by 5 bases and J by 5 bases, with 7 bases of the junction left unmatched. This CDR3 region has 14 residues. The germline V gene has CDR1 PRHDT and CDR2 FYEKMQ (reference sequence). The CDR3 DNA reads TGTGCCAGCAGCCTCTGGACAGGGGAACACGAGCAGTACTTC. It yields the protein CASSLWTGEHEQYF.

Only a few counts were recorded for this clone. The J gene is TRBJ1-4, the V gene TRBV7-2; 9 nucleotides line up with TRBD1. The trim removed 3 bases at V and 8 bases at J, leaving 7 bases unmatched. The CDR3 extends over 15 amino acids. Germline V gene sequence: CDR1 SGHTA, CDR2 FQGNSA. The CDR3 region has the DNA TGTGCCAGCAGCTTCGCCGGGACAGGGTCGGAAAAACTGTTTTTT. Amino acid sequence: CASSFAGTGSEKLFF.

This sequence joins TRBV7-9 and TRBJ2-7, with a tentative D call TRBD1 (6 bases). Germline V gene sequence: CDR1 SEHNR, CDR2 FQNEAQ (reference sequence). V shed 1 base and J shed 1 base, with 11 bases lying between them. The CDR3 is 15 amino acids. CDR3 loop: CASSLDGDKSYEQYF. In nucleotides, the CDR3 is TGTGCCAGCAGCTTAGACGGGGACAAATCCTACGAGCAGTACTTC. Drawing the rest from reference TRBV7-9 and TRBJ2-7, the complete variable domain is DTGVSQNPRHKITKRGQNVTFRCDPISEHNRLYWYRQTLGQGPEFLTYFQNEAQLEKSRLLSDRFSAERPKGSFSTLEIQRTEQGDSAMYLCASSLDGDKSYEQYFGPGTRLTVT.

The CDR3 is CASSLGTRNEQFF. CDR3 DNA: TGTGCCAGCAGCTTGGGTACTCGCAATGAGCAGTTCTTC. This chain connects TRBV5-4 to TRBJ2-1; no definite D call. CDR1 and CDR2 (germline): SGHNT, YYREEE (reference sequence). The CDR3 runs to 13 residues. With 0 bases removed from V and 6 bases from J, the gap between germline ends came to 7 bases.

The gene calls are TRBV6-6 and TRBJ2-7; 8 nucleotides line up with TRBD2. The germline CDR1 and CDR2 sequences are MNHNY and SVGAGI (reference sequence). CDR3 length equals 15 residues. V gave up 5 bases and J gave up 3 bases; unmatched junction bases: 9. The CDR3 bases are TGTGCCAGCAGTCCCAGGATGCGGGAGGACTACGAGCAGTACTTC. This codes for CASSPRMREDYEQYF.

The chain is built from TRBV27 and TRBJ2-2, with TRBD1 matching 8 bases. The CDR3 totals 15 residues. From germline, CDR1 is MNHEY and CDR2 SMNVEV (reference sequence). Losses at the gene ends were 0 bases for V and 5 bases for J; bases not matched to a gene: 2. The CDR3 DNA sequence: TGTGCCAGCAGTTTATCGACAGGGGAGACCGGGGAGCTGTTTTTT. Its translation is CASSLSTGETGELFF.

The chain joins TRBV7-3 to TRBJ1-2, with 7 positions matching TRBD1. With V trimmed by 2 bases and J by 8 bases, 5 bases remained unmatched. Germline CDR1 reads SGHTA; CDR2 reads FQGTGA. The CDR3 loop spans 13 amino acids. CDR3 coding DNA: TGTGCCAGCAGCTTAGACAGGGATTCCGGCTACACCTTC. As protein: CASSLDRDSGYTF.

This clone was counted a single time. The chain combines TRBV27 with TRBJ1-4; possible D gene TRBD1, 5 bases. Trimming took off 6 bases at V and 8 bases at J, with 16 bases between the two ends. The CDR3 contains 14 residues. The germline V gene encodes CDR1 MNHEY and CDR2 SMNVEV (reference sequence). CDR3 in DNA: TGTGCCAGCAGGCGGGGGGGTTGGGAGGAAAAACTGTTTTTT. It encodes CASRRGGWEEKLFF.

The chain has TRBV7-8 and TRBJ2-2; 7 nucleotides match TRBD1. V was pared by 4 bases and J by 6 bases, with 11 bases of the junction left unmatched. The CDR3 length is 16 residues. From germline, CDR1 is SGHVS and CDR2 FQNEAQ. The CDR3 here is CASSSPGGPFSGELFF. Written as DNA, the CDR3 is TGTGCCAGCAGCTCTCCAGGGGGTCCTTTCTCCGGGGAGCTGTTTTTT. The entire variable domain, with the rest obtained from reference TRBV7-8 and TRBJ2-2, is as follows: GAGVSQSPRYKVAKRGQDVALRCDPISGHVSLFWYQQALGQGPEFLTYFQNEAQLDKSGLPSDRFFAERPEGSVSTLKIQRTQQEDSAVYLCASSSPGGPFSGELFFGEGSRLTVL.

The chain is built from TRBV28 and TRBJ2-1, with TRBD2 identical over 7 bases. Germline values: CDR1 MDHEN, CDR2 SYDVKM. The CDR3 spans 13 residues. Germline trimming cut 5 bases from V and 7 bases from J; bases unmatched to any gene: 5. The DNA of the CDR3 is TGTGCCAGCAGTCCGGGGGGACGGAATGAGCAGTTCTTC. Translation gives CASSPGGRNEQFF.

V and J are TRBV7-2 and TRBJ2-1; the D call may be TRBD1 or TRBD2 (7 bases each). The CDR3 is 18 amino acids. Germline CDR1 and CDR2: SGHTA and FQGNSA. Trimming shortened V by 3 bases and J by 2 bases, and 20 bases separated the two germline ends. The CDR3 reads CASSLVPGGTKTYNEQFF. The CDR3 DNA is TGTGCCAGCAGCTTGGTCCCAGGGGGGACTAAAACCTACAATGAGCAGTTCTTC.